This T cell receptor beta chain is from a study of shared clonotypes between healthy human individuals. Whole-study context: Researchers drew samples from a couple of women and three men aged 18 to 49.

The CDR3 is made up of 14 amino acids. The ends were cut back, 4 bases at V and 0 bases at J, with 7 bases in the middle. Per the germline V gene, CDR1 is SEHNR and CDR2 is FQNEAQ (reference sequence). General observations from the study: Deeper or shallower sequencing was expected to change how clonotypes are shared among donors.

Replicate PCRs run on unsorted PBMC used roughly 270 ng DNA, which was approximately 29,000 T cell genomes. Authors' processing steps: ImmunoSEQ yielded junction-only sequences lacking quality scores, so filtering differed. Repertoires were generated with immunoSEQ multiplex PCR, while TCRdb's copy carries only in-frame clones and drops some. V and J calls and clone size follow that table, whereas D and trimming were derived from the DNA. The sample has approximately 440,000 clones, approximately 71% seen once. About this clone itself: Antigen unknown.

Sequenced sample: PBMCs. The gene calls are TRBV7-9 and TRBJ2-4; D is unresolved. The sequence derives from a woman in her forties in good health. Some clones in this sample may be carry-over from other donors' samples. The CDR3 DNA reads TGTGCCAGCAGCTCCATGGTAGCCAAAAACATTCAGTACTTC. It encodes CASSSMVAKNIQYF.